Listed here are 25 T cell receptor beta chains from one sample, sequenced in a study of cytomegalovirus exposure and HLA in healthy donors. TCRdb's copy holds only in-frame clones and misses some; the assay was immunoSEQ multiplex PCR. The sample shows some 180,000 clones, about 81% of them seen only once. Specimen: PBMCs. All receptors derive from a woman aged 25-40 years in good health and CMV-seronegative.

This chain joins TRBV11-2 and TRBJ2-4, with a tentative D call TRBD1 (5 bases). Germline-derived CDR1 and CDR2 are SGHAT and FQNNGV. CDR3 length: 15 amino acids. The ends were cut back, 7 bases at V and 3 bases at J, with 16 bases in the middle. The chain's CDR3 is CASTQGYLGKNIQYF. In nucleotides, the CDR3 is TGTGCCAGCACCCAGGGCTATCTAGGCAAAAACATTCAGTACTTC. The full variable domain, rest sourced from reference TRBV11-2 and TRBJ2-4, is EAGVAQSPRYKIIEKRQSVAFWCNPISGHATLYWYQQILGQGPKLLIQFQNNGVVDDSQLPKDRFSAERLKGVDSTLKIQPAKLEDSAVYLCASTQGYLGKNIQYFGAGTRLSVL.

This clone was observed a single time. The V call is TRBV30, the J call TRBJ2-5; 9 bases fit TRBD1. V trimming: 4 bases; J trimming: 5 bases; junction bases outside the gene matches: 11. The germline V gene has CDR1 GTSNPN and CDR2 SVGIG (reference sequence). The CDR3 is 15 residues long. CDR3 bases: TGTGCCTGGACCGCAGGACAGGGGTTTCAGGAGACCCAGTACTTC. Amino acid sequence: CAWTAGQGFQETQYF. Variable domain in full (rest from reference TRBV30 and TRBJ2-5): SQTIHQWPATLVQPVGSPLSLECTVEGTSNPNLYWYRQAAGRGLQLLFYSVGIGQISSEVPQNLSASRPQDRQFILSSKKLLLSDSGFYLCAWTAGQGFQETQYFGPGTRLLVL.

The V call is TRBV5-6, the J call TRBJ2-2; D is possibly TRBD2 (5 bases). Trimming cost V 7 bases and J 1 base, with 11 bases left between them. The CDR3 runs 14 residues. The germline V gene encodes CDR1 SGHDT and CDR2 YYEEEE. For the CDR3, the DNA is TGTGCCAGCTGGGTTCGGGAGAACACCGGGGAGCTGTTTTTT. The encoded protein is CASWVRENTGELFF. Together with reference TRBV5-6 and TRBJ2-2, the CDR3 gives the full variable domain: DAGVTQSPTHLIKTRGQQVTLRCSPKSGHDTVSWYQQALGQGPQFIFQYYEEEERQRGNFPDRFSGHQFPNYSSELNVNALLLGDSALYLCASWVRENTGELFFGEGSRLTVL.

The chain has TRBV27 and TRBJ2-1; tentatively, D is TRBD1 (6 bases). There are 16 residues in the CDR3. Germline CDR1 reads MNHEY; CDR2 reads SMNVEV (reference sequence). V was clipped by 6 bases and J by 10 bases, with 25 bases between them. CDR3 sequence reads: CASSKMGTPGNVEQFF. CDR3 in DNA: TGTGCCAGCAGCAAGATGGGGACACCCGGCAATGTCGAGCAGTTCTTC.

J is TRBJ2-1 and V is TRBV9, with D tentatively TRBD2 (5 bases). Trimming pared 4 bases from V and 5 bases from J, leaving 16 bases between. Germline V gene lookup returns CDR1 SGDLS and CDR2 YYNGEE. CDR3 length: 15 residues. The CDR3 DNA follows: TGTGCCAGCAGCATCGGGGTCGTCTCAAACAATGAGCAGTTCTTC. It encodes CASSIGVVSNNEQFF. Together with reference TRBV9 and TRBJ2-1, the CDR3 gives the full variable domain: DSGVTQTPKHLITATGQRVTLRCSPRSGDLSVYWYQQSLDQGLQFLIQYYNGEERAKGNILERFSAQQFPDLHSELNLSSLELGDSALYFCASSIGVVSNNEQFFGPGTRLTVL.

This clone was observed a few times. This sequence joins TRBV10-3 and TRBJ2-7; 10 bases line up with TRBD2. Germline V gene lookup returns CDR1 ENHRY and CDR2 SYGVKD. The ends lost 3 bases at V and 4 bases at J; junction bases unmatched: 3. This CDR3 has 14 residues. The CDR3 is CAISDTSGAYEQYF. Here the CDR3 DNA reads TGTGCCATCAGTGATACTAGCGGGGCGTACGAGCAGTACTTC.

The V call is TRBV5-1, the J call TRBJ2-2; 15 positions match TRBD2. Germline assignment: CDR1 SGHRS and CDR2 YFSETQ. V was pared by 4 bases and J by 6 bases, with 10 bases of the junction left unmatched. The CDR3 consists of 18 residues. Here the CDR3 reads CASSPGLAGGRSPGELFF. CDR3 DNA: TGCGCCAGCAGCCCCGGACTAGCGGGGGGGCGTTCCCCCGGGGAGCTGTTTTTT.

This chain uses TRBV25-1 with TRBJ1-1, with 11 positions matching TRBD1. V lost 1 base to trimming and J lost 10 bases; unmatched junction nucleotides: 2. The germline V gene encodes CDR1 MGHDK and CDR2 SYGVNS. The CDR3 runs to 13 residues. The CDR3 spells CASSELDRGRAFF. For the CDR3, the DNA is TGTGCCAGCAGTGAATTGGACAGGGGGCGAGCTTTCTTT.

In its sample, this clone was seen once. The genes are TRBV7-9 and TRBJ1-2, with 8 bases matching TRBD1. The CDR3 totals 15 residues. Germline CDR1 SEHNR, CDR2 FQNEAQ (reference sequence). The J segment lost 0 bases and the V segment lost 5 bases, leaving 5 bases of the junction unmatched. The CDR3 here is CASSIRTGPNYGYTF. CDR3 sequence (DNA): TGTGCCAGCAGCATCCGGACAGGGCCTAACTATGGCTACACCTTC.

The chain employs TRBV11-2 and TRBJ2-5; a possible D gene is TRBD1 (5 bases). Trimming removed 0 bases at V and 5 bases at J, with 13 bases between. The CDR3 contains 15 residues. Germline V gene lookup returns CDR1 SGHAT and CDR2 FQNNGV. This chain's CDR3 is CASSLDPRTRETQYF. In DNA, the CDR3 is TGTGCCAGCAGCTTAGATCCGAGGACACGGGAGACCCAGTACTTC.

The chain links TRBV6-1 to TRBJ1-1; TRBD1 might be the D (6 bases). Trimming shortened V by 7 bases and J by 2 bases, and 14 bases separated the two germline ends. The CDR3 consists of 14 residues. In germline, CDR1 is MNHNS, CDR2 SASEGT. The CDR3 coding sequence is TGTGCCAGCACCTTACGGGGGGCTAACACTGAAGCTTTCTTT. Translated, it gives CASTLRGANTEAFF.

As DNA, the CDR3 is TGTGCCAGCAGCTTGGCCCCCGGGGGGCTCTCAACTAATGAAAAACTGTTTTTT. Translation gives CASSLAPGGLSTNEKLFF. The chain couples TRBV5-6 to TRBJ1-4; TRBD1 might be the D (6 bases). V lost 0 bases and J lost 0, with 15 bases in between. This CDR3 has 18 residues. Germline V CDR1 and CDR2: SGHDT, YYEEEE.

CDR3 nucleotides: TGTGCCAGCAGCTCGGAGGGACTTGGCTACACCTTC. This codes for CASSSEGLGYTF. This chain joins TRBV7-9 and TRBJ1-2; weak D call: TRBD1 (5 bases). Germline lookup yields CDR1 SEHNR and CDR2 FQNEAQ (reference sequence). The CDR3 runs to 12 residues. V gave up 4 bases and J gave up 7 bases, with 10 bases separating them.

This CDR3 reads CASRGGDSYNEQFF. The CDR3 DNA follows: TGTGCCAGCCGAGGGGGCGACAGCTACAATGAGCAGTTCTTC. The gene calls are TRBV6-5 and TRBJ2-1, with TRBD1 matching 7 bases. V lost 8 bases and J lost 3; bases outside the gene matches: 7. CDR1 and CDR2 (germline): MNHEY, SVGAGI. This CDR3 is built from 14 residues.

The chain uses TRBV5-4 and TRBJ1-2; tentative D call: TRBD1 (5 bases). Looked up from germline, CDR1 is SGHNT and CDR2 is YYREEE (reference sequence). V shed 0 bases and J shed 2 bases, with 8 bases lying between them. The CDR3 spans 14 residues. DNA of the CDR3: TGTGCCAGCAGCTTGGCGACAGAGAACTATGGCTACACCTTC. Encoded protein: CASSLATENYGYTF.

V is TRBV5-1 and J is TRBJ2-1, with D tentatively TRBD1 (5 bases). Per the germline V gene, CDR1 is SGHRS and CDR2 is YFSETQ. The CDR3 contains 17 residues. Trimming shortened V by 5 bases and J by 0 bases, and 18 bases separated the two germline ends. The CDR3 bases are TGCGCCAGCAGTACGGTTCGGACAAGTGGCTCCTACAATGAGCAGTTCTTC. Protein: CASSTVRTSGSYNEQFF.

The CDR3 DNA follows: TGTGCCAGCACCGGACAGTCTTGGAACACTGAAGCTTTCTTT. Encoded protein: CASTGQSWNTEAFF. The chain recombines TRBV6-1 with TRBJ1-1; a possible D gene is TRBD1 (6 bases). This CDR3 is 14 amino acids long. CDR1 is MNHNS, CDR2 SASEGT, per germline. Trimming shortened V by 7 bases and J by 1 base, and 13 bases separated the two germline ends.

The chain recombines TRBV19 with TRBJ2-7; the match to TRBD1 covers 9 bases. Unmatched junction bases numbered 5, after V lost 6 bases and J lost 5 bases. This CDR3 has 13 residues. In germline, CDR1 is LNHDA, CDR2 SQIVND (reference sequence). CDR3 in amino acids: CASSRTGGNEQYF. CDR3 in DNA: TGTGCCAGTAGCCGAACAGGGGGCAACGAGCAGTACTTC.

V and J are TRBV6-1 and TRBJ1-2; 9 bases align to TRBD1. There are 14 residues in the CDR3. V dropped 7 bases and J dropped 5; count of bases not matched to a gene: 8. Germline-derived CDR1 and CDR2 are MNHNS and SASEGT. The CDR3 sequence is CASTLDRGLYGYTF. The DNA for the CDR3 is TGTGCCAGCACCCTGGACAGGGGACTTTATGGCTACACCTTC.

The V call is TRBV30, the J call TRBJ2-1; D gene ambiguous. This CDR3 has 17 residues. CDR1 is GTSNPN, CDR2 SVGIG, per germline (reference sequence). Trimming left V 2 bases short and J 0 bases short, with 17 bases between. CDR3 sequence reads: CAWSRLSAVFSYNEQFF. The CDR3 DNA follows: TGTGCCTGGAGTCGACTCTCAGCCGTTTTCTCCTACAATGAGCAGTTCTTC.

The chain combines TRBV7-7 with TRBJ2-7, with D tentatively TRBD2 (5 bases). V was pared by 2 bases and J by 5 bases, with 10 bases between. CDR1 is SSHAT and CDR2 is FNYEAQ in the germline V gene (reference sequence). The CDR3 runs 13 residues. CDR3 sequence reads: CASSLRSGNEQYF. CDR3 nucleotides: TGTGCCAGCAGCTTACGATCGGGGAACGAGCAGTACTTC.

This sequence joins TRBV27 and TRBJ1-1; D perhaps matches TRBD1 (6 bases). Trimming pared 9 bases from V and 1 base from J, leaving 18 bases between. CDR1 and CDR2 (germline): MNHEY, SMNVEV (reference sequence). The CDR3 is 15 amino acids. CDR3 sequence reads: CASSFVDRRNTEAFF. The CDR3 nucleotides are TGTGCCAGTTCTTTTGTAGACAGGAGGAACACTGAAGCTTTCTTT.

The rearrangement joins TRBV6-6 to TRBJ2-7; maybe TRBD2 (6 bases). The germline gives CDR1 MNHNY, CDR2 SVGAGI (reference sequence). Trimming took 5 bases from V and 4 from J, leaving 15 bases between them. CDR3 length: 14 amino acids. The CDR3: CASSGGADGYEQYF. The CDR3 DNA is TGTGCCAGCAGTGGCGGGGCTGACGGGTACGAGCAGTACTTC.

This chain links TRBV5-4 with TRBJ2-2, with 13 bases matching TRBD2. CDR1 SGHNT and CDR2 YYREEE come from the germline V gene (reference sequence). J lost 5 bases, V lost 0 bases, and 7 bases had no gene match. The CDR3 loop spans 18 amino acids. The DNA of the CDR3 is TGTGCCAGCAGCTTGGGAAATCGACTAGCGGGAGGTACCGGGGAGCTGTTTTTT. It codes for CASSLGNRLAGGTGELFF.

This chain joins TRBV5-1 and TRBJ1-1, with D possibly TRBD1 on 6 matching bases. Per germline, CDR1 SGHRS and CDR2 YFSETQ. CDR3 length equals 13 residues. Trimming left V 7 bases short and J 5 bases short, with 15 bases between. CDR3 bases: TGCGCCAGCGCCACAGGGCGGGTAACTGAAGCTTTCTTT. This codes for CASATGRVTEAFF.